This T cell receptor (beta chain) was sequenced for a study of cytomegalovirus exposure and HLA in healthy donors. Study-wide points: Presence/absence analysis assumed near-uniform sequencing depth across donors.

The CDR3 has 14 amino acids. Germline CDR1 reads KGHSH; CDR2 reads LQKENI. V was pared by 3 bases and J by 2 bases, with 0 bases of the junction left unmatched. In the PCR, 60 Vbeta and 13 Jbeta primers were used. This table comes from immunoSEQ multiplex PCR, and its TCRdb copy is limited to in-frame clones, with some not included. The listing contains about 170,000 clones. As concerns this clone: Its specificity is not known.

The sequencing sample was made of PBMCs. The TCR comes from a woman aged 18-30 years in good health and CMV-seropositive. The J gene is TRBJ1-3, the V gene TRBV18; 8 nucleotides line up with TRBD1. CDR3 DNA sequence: TGTGCCAGCTCACCGACAGGGGCTGGAAACACCATATATTTT. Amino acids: CASSPTGAGNTIYF.